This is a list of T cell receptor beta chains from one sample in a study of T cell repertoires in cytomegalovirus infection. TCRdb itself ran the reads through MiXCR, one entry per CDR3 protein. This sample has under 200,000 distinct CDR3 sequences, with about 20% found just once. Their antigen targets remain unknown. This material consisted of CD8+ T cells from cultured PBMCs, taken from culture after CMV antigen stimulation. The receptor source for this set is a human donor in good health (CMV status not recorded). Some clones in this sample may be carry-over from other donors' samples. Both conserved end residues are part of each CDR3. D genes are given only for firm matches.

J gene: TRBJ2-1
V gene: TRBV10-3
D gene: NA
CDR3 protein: CAISAGLLSSYNEQFF

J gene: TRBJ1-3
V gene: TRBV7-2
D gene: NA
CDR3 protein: CASSSGANTIYF

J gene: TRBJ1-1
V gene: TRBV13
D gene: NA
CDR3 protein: CASSSTGTSNTEAFF

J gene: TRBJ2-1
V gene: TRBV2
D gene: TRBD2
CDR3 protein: CASSSGLDEQFF

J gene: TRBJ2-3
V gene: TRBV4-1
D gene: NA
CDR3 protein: CASSQDIVSDTQYF

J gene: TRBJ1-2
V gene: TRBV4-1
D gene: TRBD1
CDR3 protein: CASSQEPGQGYYGYTF

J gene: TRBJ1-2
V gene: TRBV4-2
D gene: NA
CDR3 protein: CASSPLDTNYGYTF

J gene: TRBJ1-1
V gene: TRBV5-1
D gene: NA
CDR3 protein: CASSLYALGTEAFF

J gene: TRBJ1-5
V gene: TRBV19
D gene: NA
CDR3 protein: CASIGLRGSNQPQHF

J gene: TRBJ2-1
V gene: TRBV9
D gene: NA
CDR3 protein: CASSIGTSGPNEQFF

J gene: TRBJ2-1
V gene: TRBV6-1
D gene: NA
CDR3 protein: CASSEVVGSNEQFF